The 24 T cell receptor beta chains in this list originate from one sample, sequenced in a study of T cell changes during pregnancy in multiple sclerosis. Using immunoSEQ multiplex PCR, the repertoire was profiled, and TCRdb retains in-frame clones only, with some absent. The sample lists 90,000 to 120,000 clones, 92% occurring once. The specimen was peripheral blood, collected in the third trimester of pregnancy. These receptors all come from a female donor in good health, enrolled as a control in a pregnancy study.

The chain has TRBV15 and TRBJ1-4; 8 bases fit TRBD1. With 2 bases clipped from V and 4 bases from J, the junction kept 3 bases outside the gene matches. Germline V gene data show CDR1 as LNHNV and CDR2 as YYDKDF (reference sequence). This CDR3 region has 15 residues. As DNA, the CDR3 is TGTGCCACCAGCAGAAGACAGGGGATTAATGAAAAACTGTTTTTT. Encoded protein: CATSRRQGINEKLFF.

This chain joins TRBV11-3 and TRBJ2-1; 9 nucleotides match TRBD1. CDR1 and CDR2 (germline): SGHNT, YENEEA. The CDR3 loop spans 15 amino acids. Losses at the gene ends were 1 base for V and 8 bases for J; bases not matched to a gene: 6. The CDR3 is CASSLAGQGGHEQFF. CDR3 nucleotides: TGTGCCAGCAGCTTAGCGGGACAGGGAGGTCATGAGCAGTTCTTC.

The V call is TRBV5-4, the J call TRBJ1-6; D might be TRBD1 (6 bases). Germline-derived CDR1 and CDR2 are SGHNT and YYREEE (reference sequence). Trimming took off 2 bases at V and 7 bases at J, with 13 bases between the two ends. The CDR3 is made up of 15 amino acids. CDR3 in amino acids: CASSFGGAGNSPLHF. In nucleotides, the CDR3 is TGTGCCAGCAGCTTCGGGGGGGCAGGCAATTCACCCCTCCACTTT.

The chain joins TRBV4-3 to TRBJ1-1; D perhaps matches TRBD1 (5 bases). The CDR3 spans 15 residues. V was pared by 4 bases and J by 0 bases, with 12 bases between. CDR1 and CDR2 (germline): LGHNA, YSLEER. The CDR3 sequence: CASSPQTAMNTEAFF. The CDR3 nucleotides read TGCGCCAGCAGCCCCCAGACAGCCATGAACACTGAAGCTTTCTTT.

The chain combines TRBV5-4 with TRBJ1-2; TRBD1 is a possible D gene (5 bases). Between the trimmed V and J ends, which lost 2 bases and 4 bases, there was a span of 15 bases. Germline V gene data show CDR1 as SGHNT and CDR2 as YYREEE (reference sequence). There are 15 residues in the CDR3. CDR3 nucleotide sequence: TGTGCCAGCAGCTTAGATCCGGGGGATCCCTATGGCTACACCTTC. Its translation: CASSLDPGDPYGYTF.

The rearrangement uses TRBV5-4 and TRBJ2-7, with TRBD2 identical over 12 bases. Germline V gives CDR1 SGHNT, CDR2 YYREEE (reference sequence). CDR3 length equals 16 residues. V was clipped by 2 bases and J by 4 bases; unmatched bases: 7. Written as DNA, the CDR3 is TGTGCCAGCAGCTTAGGACTAGCGGGATCCGAGTACGAGCAGTACTTC. Translating it yields CASSLGLAGSEYEQYF.

In the case of this clone: Other DNA variants within this sample encode the same CDR3. The rearrangement joins TRBV7-9 to TRBJ2-1; the D gene is possibly TRBD1 (5 bases). CDR3 size: 13 residues. V was clipped by 0 bases and J by 7 bases, with 7 bases between them. Looked up from germline, CDR1 is SEHNR and CDR2 is FQNEAQ (reference sequence). For the CDR3, the DNA is TGTGCCAGCAGCTTAGCGGGGCGGAATGAGCAGTTCTTC. It codes for CASSLAGRNEQFF.

The gene calls are TRBV14 and TRBJ2-2; tentatively, D is TRBD2 (6 bases). The CDR3 runs to 14 residues. Trimming took 7 bases from V and 4 from J, leaving 13 bases between them. Per germline, CDR1 SGHDN and CDR2 FVKESK. This CDR3 is CASTWGGGTGELFF. The CDR3, as DNA: TGTGCCAGCACTTGGGGAGGCGGCACCGGGGAGCTGTTTTTT.

This clone turned up a few times. The rearrangement links TRBV7-8 to TRBJ1-1; no clear D gene. Trimming took off 2 bases at V and 4 bases at J, with 2 bases between the two ends. Germline V lookup: CDR1 SGHVS, CDR2 FQNEAQ. The CDR3 covers 11 residues. CDR3 sequence: CASSLRTEAFF. CDR3 sequence (DNA): TGTGCCAGCAGCTTACGCACTGAAGCTTTCTTT.

The chain is built from TRBV2 and TRBJ2-5, with 8 bases identical to TRBD2. Germline values: CDR1 SNHLY, CDR2 FYNNEI. This CDR3 has 13 amino acids. Trimming took 6 bases from V and 5 from J; bases not matched to a gene: 5. CDR3 region: CASSGGAGETQYF. The DNA for the CDR3 is TGTGCCAGCAGCGGGGGGGCGGGGGAGACCCAGTACTTC.

V gene TRBV11-2 combines with J gene TRBJ2-2, with 8 bases fitting TRBD2. The CDR3 spans 15 residues. Germline V gives CDR1 SGHAT, CDR2 FQNNGV. Trimming cost V 5 bases and J 4 bases; bases outside gene matches: 6. Here the CDR3 DNA reads TGTGCCAGCAGCACCTCGGGAGGGGCCACCGGGGAGCTGTTTTTT. Protein product: CASSTSGGATGELFF.

The chain couples TRBV14 to TRBJ2-3; tentative D call: TRBD1 (6 bases). The CDR3 loop spans 16 amino acids. V gave up 6 bases and J gave up 2 bases, with 18 bases separating them. The germline CDR1 and CDR2 sequences are SGHDN and FVKESK. This CDR3 reads CASRPLGARDTDTQYF. The CDR3 region has the DNA TGTGCCAGCAGGCCCCTGGGGGCTCGGGACACAGATACGCAGTATTTT. Variable domain in full (rest from reference TRBV14 and TRBJ2-3): EAGVTQFPSHSVIEKGQTVTLRCDPISGHDNLYWYRRVMGKEIKFLLHFVKESKQDESGMPNNRFLAERTGGTYSTLKVQPAELEDSGVYFCASRPLGARDTDTQYFGPGTRLTVL.

The chain has TRBV9 and TRBJ1-6; a possible D gene is TRBD1 (5 bases). Trimming left V 2 bases short and J 8 bases short, with 14 bases between. This CDR3 is 15 amino acids long. Per the germline V gene, CDR1 is SGDLS and CDR2 is YYNGEE. For the CDR3, the DNA is TGTGCCAGCAGCGTGACCGCGGGAGGGGATTCACCCCTCCACTTT. As protein: CASSVTAGGDSPLHF.

The chain joins TRBV7-3 to TRBJ2-1; TRBD2 agrees at 11 bases. The CDR3 has 13 amino acids. With 5 bases clipped from V and 15 bases from J, the junction kept 9 bases outside the gene matches. Germline lookup yields CDR1 SGHTA and CDR2 FQGTGA. The CDR3 bases are TGTGCCAGCAGCCCCGGTAGCGGGGGGGCCATGTTCTTC. It is translated as CASSPGSGGAMFF.

This clone was observed a few times. The J gene is TRBJ1-1, the V gene TRBV5-1, with D possibly being TRBD1 (6 bases). The CDR3 contains 14 residues. V shed 4 bases and J shed 1 base, with 11 bases lying between them. Germline lookup yields CDR1 SGHRS and CDR2 YFSETQ. The CDR3 sequence: CASSVGQPNTEAFF. CDR3 sequence (DNA): TGCGCCAGCAGCGTGGGACAACCGAACACTGAAGCTTTCTTT.

The rearrangement links TRBV4-2 to TRBJ2-7; 10 bases align to TRBD2. This CDR3 region has 16 residues. CDR1 LGHNA and CDR2 YNFKEQ come from the germline V gene. V lost 2 bases and J lost 3; bases outside the gene matches: 7. CDR3 nucleotide sequence: TGTGCCAGCAGCCAAACGGTTAGCGGGGGGATCTACGAGCAGTACTTC. Its translation is CASSQTVSGGIYEQYF.

The V gene is TRBV5-4, the J gene TRBJ1-4, with TRBD1 identical over 7 bases. This CDR3 contains 13 residues. V shed 4 bases, J shed 7 bases, and the junction held 4 bases outside the gene matches. CDR1 SGHNT and CDR2 YYREEE come from the germline V gene (reference sequence). The CDR3 sequence is CASSADRSEKLFF. The CDR3 DNA is TGTGCCAGCAGCGCGGACAGGAGTGAAAAACTGTTTTTT.

With regard to this clone: Other nucleotide sequences from this sample produce the same CDR3. V is TRBV6-5 and J is TRBJ2-1; D is unclear. CDR1 is MNHEY and CDR2 is SVGAGI in the germline V gene. The CDR3 contains 11 residues. Trimming left V 7 bases short and J 4 bases short, with 5 bases between. CDR3 region: CASKLYNEQFF. In DNA form, the CDR3 reads TGTGCCAGCAAGCTATACAATGAGCAGTTCTTC.

This chain links TRBV9 with TRBJ2-2; D is possibly TRBD2 (6 bases). Germline loops: CDR1 SGDLS, CDR2 YYNGEE. The CDR3 length is 15 residues. The V gene lost 4 bases and the J gene lost 3 bases, with 13 bases spanning the gap. The CDR3 DNA sequence: TGTGCCAGCAGCCTCGGACTATCGGACACCGGGGAGCTGTTTTTT. This gives the protein CASSLGLSDTGELFF.

The genes are TRBV19 and TRBJ1-5; 11 positions agree with TRBD1. From germline, CDR1 is LNHDA and CDR2 SQIVND (reference sequence). The CDR3 loop spans 15 amino acids. V was pared by 7 bases and J by 7 bases, with 9 bases of the junction left unmatched. This CDR3 is CASTPDRGLYQPQHF. CDR3 DNA: TGTGCCAGTACCCCGGACAGGGGGCTGTACCAGCCCCAGCATTTT. Using reference TRBV19 and TRBJ1-5 for the parts outside the CDR3, the full variable domain is DGGITQSPKYLFRKEGQNVTLSCEQNLNHDAMYWYRQDPGQGLRLIYYSQIVNDFQKGDIAEGYSVSREKKESFPLTVTSAQKNPTAFYLCASTPDRGLYQPQHFGDGTRLSIL.

This clone was observed a few times. V and J are TRBV27 and TRBJ2-5; TRBD2 matches 11 bases. The V and J ends lost 2 bases and 6 bases, in that order; junction bases with no gene match: 2. Germline V CDR1 and CDR2: MNHEY, SMNVEV (reference sequence). The CDR3 runs 14 residues. The CDR3 is CASSLIAGGKTQYF. The CDR3 coding sequence is TGTGCCAGCAGTTTAATAGCGGGGGGGAAGACCCAGTACTTC.

V gene TRBV2 combines with J gene TRBJ2-3; 11 nucleotides match TRBD2. CDR3 length equals 15 residues. Germline CDR1 is SNHLY and CDR2 is FYNNEI. V shed 0 bases and J 7 bases; nucleotides not matched to a gene: 3. The CDR3 protein is CASSEASGGVYTQYF. CDR3 coding DNA: TGTGCCAGCAGTGAAGCTAGCGGGGGGGTCTATACGCAGTATTTT.

J is TRBJ2-3 and V is TRBV5-1; D is perhaps TRBD1 (5 bases). Germline V gene data show CDR1 as SGHRS and CDR2 as YFSETQ. Trimming cost V 10 bases and J 0 bases, with 12 bases left between them. This CDR3 has 13 residues. The CDR3 coding sequence is TGCGCCGGATCCACAGGTAGCACAGATACGCAGTATTTT. Residues: CAGSTGSTDTQYF.

This sequence joins TRBV5-8 and TRBJ2-2, with D possibly matching TRBD2 (5 bases). The CDR3 covers 14 residues. V gave up 3 bases and J gave up 4 bases, with 10 bases separating them. CDR1 is SGHTS and CDR2 is YDEGEE in the germline V gene. For the CDR3, the DNA is TGTGCCAGCAGCTCCCTGGGGAGCACCGGGGAGCTGTTTTTT. Its translation is CASSSLGSTGELFF.